The following is a TCR beta chain sequence with its context. The target antigen is unknown. This CDR3 region has 16 residues. The germline CDR1 and CDR2 sequences are DFQATT and SNEGSKA (reference sequence). The trim removed 2 bases at V and 1 base at J, leaving 11 bases unmatched. TCRdb itself ran the RT-PCR reads through MiXCR, one entry per CDR3 protein. The data hold 550,000 to 650,000 distinct CDR3 sequences, with 12% observed a single time. The data were obtained in a study of response to subunit inactivated influenza vaccine. Overall study findings and caveats: It was the authors' suggestion that each seasonal influenza vaccination recruits few new T cells.

The sample was PBMCs from blood, taken on the day of vaccination. The origin of this receptor is a middle-aged man who received an inactivated influenza vaccine. The V and J genes are TRBV20-1 and TRBJ2-7, with TRBD2 matching over 7 bases. CDR3 in DNA: TGCAGTGCTAGAAGTCCCCCTAGCGGCGGATCCTACGAGCAGTACTTC. Translating it yields CSARSPPSGGSYEQYF.